The 26 T cell receptor beta chains given below trace back to one sample, sequenced in a study of cytomegalovirus exposure and HLA in healthy donors. It was with 60 Vbeta and 13 Jbeta primers that the PCR ran. Assay: immunoSEQ multiplex PCR; the TCRdb copy retains only in-frame clones and omits some. Of around 200,000 clones in the sample, 65% to 85% were seen once. Source material: PBMCs. The receptors originated from a woman aged 18-29 years in good health and CMV-seronegative.

This rearrangement joins TRBV4-1 to TRBJ2-1; perhaps TRBD2 as D (5 bases). CDR1 is MGHRA, CDR2 YSYEKL, per germline. The CDR3 sequence is 16 residues long. The V end was cut by 4 bases, the J end by 2 bases, with 15 bases between. Here the CDR3 DNA reads TGCGCCAGCAGCCGCCCAACTAGGGAGACCTACAATGAGCAGTTCTTC. Its protein product is CASSRPTRETYNEQFF.

This clone was counted between two and nine times. J is TRBJ2-7 and V is TRBV7-8; 10 bases are a match to TRBD1. CDR3 size: 15 residues. Per germline, CDR1 SGHVS and CDR2 FQNEAQ. With 5 bases clipped from V and 2 bases from J, the junction kept 6 bases outside the gene matches. Here the CDR3 DNA reads TGTGCCAGCAGCCCGGACAGGGGGGGACCCTACGAGCAGTACTTC. It is translated as CASSPDRGGPYEQYF.

For the CDR3, the DNA is TGTGCCAGCTCCCCAGCGGGGGGGCTGCTGGGTACGCAGTATTTT. Its protein is CASSPAGGLLGTQYF. The chain uses TRBV9 and TRBJ2-3; the match to TRBD2 covers 10 bases. Per the germline V gene, CDR1 is SGDLS and CDR2 is YYNGEE. Losses at the gene ends were 7 bases for V and 8 bases for J; bases not matched to a gene: 13. The CDR3 extends over 15 amino acids.

The chain is built from TRBV9 and TRBJ2-7, with 9 bases that match TRBD2. This CDR3 is 13 amino acids long. Unmatched junction bases numbered 7, after V lost 8 bases and J lost 4 bases. Germline V CDR1 and CDR2: SGDLS, YYNGEE. The CDR3 DNA follows: TGTGCCAGTTCAGGGCGGGAGGGTTACGAGCAGTACTTC. Amino acid sequence: CASSGREGYEQYF.

The J gene is TRBJ2-7, the V gene TRBV19; no clear D gene. Germline CDR1 is LNHDA and CDR2 is SQIVND (reference sequence). CDR3 size: 15 residues. V lost 3 bases to trimming and J lost 6 bases, with 18 bases between them. CDR3 region: CASSIRGDPASEQYF. The CDR3 region has the DNA TGTGCCAGTAGTATTCGAGGCGATCCCGCTTCCGAGCAGTACTTC.

The rearrangement uses TRBV19 and TRBJ2-1; TRBD2 aligns across 11 bases. Germline V gene data show CDR1 as LNHDA and CDR2 as SQIVND (reference sequence). J lost 0 bases, V lost 5 bases, and 3 bases had no gene match. This CDR3 spans 16 amino acids. CDR3 in DNA: TGTGCCAGTAGTCCCACTAGCGGGAGCTCCTACAATGAGCAGTTCTTC. This codes for CASSPTSGSSYNEQFF.

The J gene is TRBJ2-3, the V gene TRBV15; TRBD2 aligns across 12 bases. The CDR3 has 17 residues. With 2 bases clipped from V and 0 bases from J, the junction kept 3 bases outside the gene matches. Germline assignment: CDR1 LNHNV and CDR2 YYDKDF (reference sequence). This chain's CDR3 is CATSRRLAGDSTDTQYF. The CDR3 DNA is TGTGCCACCAGCAGAAGACTAGCGGGGGATAGCACAGATACGCAGTATTTT. The full variable domain, completed using reference TRBV15 and TRBJ2-3, is DAMVIQNPRYQVTQFGKPVTLSCSQTLNHNVMYWYQQKSSQAPKLLFHYYDKDFNNEADTPDNFQSRRPNTSFCFLDIRSPGLGDTAMYLCATSRRLAGDSTDTQYFGPGTRLTVL.

V usage is TRBV19 and J usage is TRBJ2-2; no reliable D call. The germline CDR1 and CDR2 sequences are LNHDA and SQIVND (reference sequence). Trimming took 0 bases from V and 0 from J, leaving 8 bases between them. There are 16 residues in the CDR3. The CDR3 nucleotides read TGTGCCAGTAGTATAGACGCGGCGTCGAACACCGGGGAGCTGTTTTTT. This translates into CASSIDAASNTGELFF.

As regards this clone: One junction end disagrees with the germline gene, perhaps due to a read error. The rearrangement links TRBV6-5 to TRBJ2-2, with 8 bases lining up with TRBD1. The germline CDR1 and CDR2 sequences are MNHEY and SVGAGI. This CDR3 comprises 15 residues. The CDR3 coding sequence is TGTGCCAGCATCTTTCGACAGGGGAACGCCGGGGAGCTGTTTTTT. Residues: CASIFRQGNAGELFF.

The chain has TRBV29-1 and TRBJ2-4; TRBD1 might be the D (5 bases). CDR1 is SQVTM and CDR2 is ANQGSEA in the germline V gene. Trimming took 6 bases from V and 7 from J, leaving 16 bases between them. The CDR3 has 13 residues. CDR3 DNA: TGCAGCGTGTCCGACAGCGCAATCAACATTCAGTACTTC. Encoded protein: CSVSDSAINIQYF.

The V gene is TRBV6-1, the J gene TRBJ1-2, with D possibly being TRBD1 (6 bases). V lost 7 bases to trimming and J lost 4 bases, with 13 bases between them. The CDR3 spans 13 residues. In germline, CDR1 is MNHNS, CDR2 SASEGT. The CDR3 region has the DNA TGTGCCAGCACTTTCGGACAGATCTATGGCTACACCTTC. Its protein product is CASTFGQIYGYTF.

V usage is TRBV6-4 and J usage is TRBJ1-5; weak D call: TRBD1 (5 bases). V lost 5 bases and J 6 bases, leaving 20 bases between the germline ends. The germline V gene encodes CDR1 MRHNA and CDR2 SNTAGT. CDR3 length equals 16 residues. Here the CDR3 reads CASSYDAGTLFQPQHF. CDR3 sequence (DNA): TGTGCCAGCAGTTATGACGCAGGGACTCTCTTTCAGCCCCAGCATTTT.

This clone occurred once. This chain links TRBV19 with TRBJ2-7; D is unresolved. The V end was cut by 5 bases, the J end by 0 bases, with 14 bases between. Looked up from germline, CDR1 is LNHDA and CDR2 is SQIVND (reference sequence). This CDR3 has 15 residues. CDR3 region: CASSSSSSGSYEQYF. The DNA of the CDR3 is TGTGCCAGTAGTTCGAGCTCCTCGGGCTCCTACGAGCAGTACTTC.

The V gene is TRBV9, the J gene TRBJ1-4, with D tentatively TRBD1 (6 bases). CDR1 is SGDLS and CDR2 is YYNGEE in the germline V gene. The V end lost 3 bases, the J end lost 5 bases, and 11 bases lay between the germline ends. This CDR3 has 14 amino acids. CDR3 protein: CASSANGQNEKLFF. In nucleotides, the CDR3 is TGTGCCAGCAGCGCTAATGGACAGAATGAAAAACTGTTTTTT.

This clone occurred once. The J gene is TRBJ1-1, the V gene TRBV7-8; a weak D match, TRBD1 (6 bases). Germline V CDR1 and CDR2: SGHVS, FQNEAQ. This CDR3 is 12 amino acids long. V was cut by 2 bases and J by 5 bases, with 6 bases left in between. The CDR3 protein is CASSLRGTEAFF. As DNA, the CDR3 is TGTGCCAGCAGCTTAAGGGGGACTGAAGCTTTCTTT.

The V gene is TRBV20-1, the J gene TRBJ2-7; no definite D call. The CDR3 is made up of 10 amino acids. Trimming pared 6 bases from V and 6 bases from J, leaving 9 bases between. In germline, CDR1 is DFQATT, CDR2 SNEGSKA (reference sequence). In DNA, the CDR3 is TGCAGTGCGGTCAAGAGCGAGCAGTACTTC. Its protein is CSAVKSEQYF.

The J gene is TRBJ1-3, the V gene TRBV4-2; 8 bases line up with TRBD1. Germline values: CDR1 LGHNA, CDR2 YNFKEQ. Losses at the gene ends were 4 bases for V and 8 bases for J; bases not matched to a gene: 10. This CDR3 is 15 amino acids long. CDR3 region: CASSPGTGFADTIYF. CDR3 nucleotides: TGTGCCAGCAGCCCGGGGACAGGTTTTGCGGACACCATATATTTT.

J is TRBJ2-4 and V is TRBV9; no clear D. Germline-derived CDR1 and CDR2 are SGDLS and YYNGEE. V lost 0 bases, J lost 5 bases, and 15 bases lay in between. The CDR3 runs to 16 residues. CDR3 in amino acids: CASSVASTAVQNIQYF. Written as DNA, the CDR3 is TGTGCCAGCAGCGTAGCGTCTACTGCGGTCCAAAACATTCAGTACTTC. Using reference TRBV9 and TRBJ2-4 for the parts outside the CDR3, the full variable domain is DSGVTQTPKHLITATGQRVTLRCSPRSGDLSVYWYQQSLDQGLQFLIQYYNGEERAKGNILERFSAQQFPDLHSELNLSSLELGDSALYFCASSVASTAVQNIQYFGAGTRLSVL.

V and J are TRBV2 and TRBJ2-1; TRBD2 aligns across 11 bases. Trimming took 1 base from V and 10 from J; bases not matched to a gene: 0. Germline V gene sequence: CDR1 SNHLY, CDR2 FYNNEI. CDR3 length: 13 residues. The CDR3 DNA follows: TGTGCCAGCAGTGAAGGACTAGCGGGAGAGCAGTTCTTC. It encodes CASSEGLAGEQFF. The variable domain in full, with the rest retrieved from reference TRBV2 and TRBJ2-1, is EPEVTQTPSHQVTQMGQEVILRCVPISNHLYFYWYRQILGQKVEFLVSFYNNEISEKSEIFDDQFSVERPDGSNFTLKIRSTKLEDSAMYFCASSEGLAGEQFFGPGTRLTVL.

J is TRBJ1-2 and V is TRBV30; unclear D gene. The CDR3 has 11 residues. Trimming left V 0 bases short and J 5 bases short, with 4 bases between. Germline V CDR1 and CDR2: GTSNPN, SVGIG (reference sequence). This chain's CDR3 is CAWSVQYGYTF. The CDR3 coding sequence is TGTGCCTGGAGTGTACAGTATGGCTACACCTTC.

The gene calls are TRBV19 and TRBJ1-4; tentative D call: TRBD1 (6 bases). From germline, CDR1 is LNHDA and CDR2 SQIVND (reference sequence). The germline V and J ends were trimmed by 5 bases and 3 bases, with 10 bases remaining between them. The CDR3 is 14 amino acids. CDR3 protein: CASSGQGPNEKLFF. The CDR3, as DNA: TGTGCCAGTAGTGGGCAGGGGCCTAATGAAAAACTGTTTTTT.

The V call is TRBV5-1, the J call TRBJ1-1, with D hard to call. Germline CDR1 is SGHRS and CDR2 is YFSETQ. There are 13 residues in the CDR3. Trimming removed 1 base at V and 3 bases at J, with 7 bases between. CDR3 sequence (DNA): TGCGCCAGCAGCTTGTCGGGAGACACTGAAGCTTTCTTT. Protein sequence: CASSLSGDTEAFF.

The J gene is TRBJ1-2, the V gene TRBV7-9; TRBD1 aligns across 8 bases. This CDR3 has 14 amino acids. CDR1 is SEHNR and CDR2 is FQNEAQ in the germline V gene (reference sequence). Unmatched junction bases numbered 4, after V lost 4 bases and J lost 3 bases. The CDR3 DNA is TGTGCCAGCAGCTCGGACAGGGTTCACTATGGCTACACCTTC. It is translated as CASSSDRVHYGYTF. The full variable domain, its missing parts supplied by reference TRBV7-9 and TRBJ1-2, is DTGVSQNPRHKITKRGQNVTFRCDPISEHNRLYWYRQTLGQGPEFLTYFQNEAQLEKSRLLSDRFSAERPKGSFSTLEIQRTEQGDSAMYLCASSSDRVHYGYTFGSGTRLTVV.

The J gene is TRBJ2-2, the V gene TRBV2; D is possibly TRBD1 (5 bases). The germline V gene encodes CDR1 SNHLY and CDR2 FYNNEI. Deletions cut 6 bases from V and 7 bases from J, with 15 bases between. This CDR3 spans 14 amino acids. CDR3: CASRVTGIDGELFF. The CDR3 DNA reads TGTGCCAGCAGGGTTACAGGCATCGACGGGGAGCTGTTTTTT. Full variable domain (rest looked up from reference TRBV2 and TRBJ2-2): EPEVTQTPSHQVTQMGQEVILRCVPISNHLYFYWYRQILGQKVEFLVSFYNNEISEKSEIFDDQFSVERPDGSNFTLKIRSTKLEDSAMYFCASRVTGIDGELFFGEGSRLTVL.

This chain links TRBV2 with TRBJ2-2; maybe TRBD2 (5 bases). V lost 7 bases to trimming and J lost 7 bases, with 10 bases between them. The germline V gene has CDR1 SNHLY and CDR2 FYNNEI. This CDR3 is 12 amino acids long. CDR3 sequence (DNA): TGTGCCAGCACCTTCGGGATCGGGGAGCTGTTTTTT. Translated: CASTFGIGELFF.

The chain joins TRBV27 to TRBJ1-2; D gene uncertain. Trimming stripped 5 bases from V and 2 bases from J, with 12 bases between. Germline V gene lookup returns CDR1 MNHEY and CDR2 SMNVEV (reference sequence). This CDR3 has 14 amino acids. CDR3 sequence reads: CASSPSAGNYGYTF. The DNA for the CDR3 is TGTGCCAGCAGTCCCTCGGCCGGGAACTATGGCTACACCTTC.